This is a list of T cell receptor beta chains from one sample in a study of siplizumab effects on memory and regulatory T cells. Only in-frame clones appear in the TCRdb table, and some are missing; sequencing was by immunoSEQ multiplex PCR. The data contain 50,000 or so clones, less than 90% of them singletons. The specimen sequenced was naive CD8+ T cells sorted from blood. The receptors were sampled from a human donor in good health. The CDR3 runs from the conserved cysteine through the conserved F or W. D genes are given only for firm matches.

v_call	d_call	j_call	cdr3_aa	cdr3_nt
TRBV6-5	TRBD1	TRBJ1-2	CASSYSSRGLGYGYTF	TGTGCCAGCAGTTACTCGAGCAGGGGGCTTGGCTATGGCTACACCTTC
TRBV19	NA	TRBJ2-5	CASSIMGGQETQYF	TGTGCCAGTAGTATAATGGGGGGCCAAGAGACCCAGTACTTC
TRBV25-1	TRBD1	TRBJ2-3	CASSELGGPDTQYF	TGTGCCAGCAGTGAATTAGGGGGCCCAGATACGCAGTATTTT
TRBV11-2	NA	TRBJ1-1	CASSQTGGEAFF	TGTGCCAGCAGCCAGACCGGAGGTGAAGCTTTCTTT
TRBV4-1	TRBD1	TRBJ2-7	CASSQVGQGASYEQYF	TGCGCCAGCAGCCAAGTTGGACAGGGGGCCTCCTACGAGCAGTACTTC
TRBV6-1	NA	TRBJ2-7	CASSEARYIGRNEQYF	TGTGCCAGCAGTGAAGCCCGGTATATCGGGCGGAACGAGCAGTACTTC
TRBV29-1	TRBD2	TRBJ2-7	CSVEGLAGGYEQYF	TGCAGCGTTGAAGGACTAGCGGGAGGCTACGAGCAGTACTTC
TRBV5-5	NA	TRBJ1-5	CASSRTDIGYQPQHF	TGTGCCAGCAGCCGGACCGATATAGGTTATCAGCCCCAGCATTTT
TRBV2	NA	TRBJ2-7	CASSDSHEQYF	TGTGCCAGCAGTGACTCTCACGAGCAGTACTTC
TRBV6-5	NA	TRBJ2-1	CASSADIPSYNEQFF	TGTGCCAGCAGTGCTGACATTCCTTCCTACAATGAGCAGTTCTTC
TRBV29-1	NA	TRBJ1-1	CSGRTANTEAFF	TGCAGCGGCCGGACAGCCAACACTGAAGCTTTCTTT
TRBV6-5	TRBD2	TRBJ2-7	CASSYVGGGTYEQYF	TGTGCCAGCAGTTACGTGGGCGGGGGAACCTACGAGCAGTACTTC